Listed here are 15 T cell receptor beta chains from one sample, sequenced in a study of shared clonotypes between healthy human individuals. Method: immunoSEQ multiplex PCR; TCRdb's copy keeps in-frame clones and lacks some. The repertoire has about 1 million clones, approximately 72% of them found once; the top ten carry 1.4% to 1.5%. The specimen was memory CD4+ T cells sorted from blood. Subset noted: CD45RA-negative fraction. These receptors came from a man between 18 and 29 years old in good health.

The rearrangement uses TRBV18 and TRBJ2-7; D may be TRBD2 (6 bases). Trimming took 3 bases from V and 2 from J, leaving 14 bases between them. This CDR3 spans 15 amino acids. Germline CDR1 and CDR2: KGHSH and LQKENI. CDR3 residues: CASSPSLGGAYEQYF. CDR3 in DNA: TGTGCCAGCTCACCTTCCCTGGGCGGGGCCTACGAGCAGTACTTC. Combining the CDR3 with reference TRBV18 and TRBJ2-7 gives the whole variable domain NAGVMQNPRHLVRRRGQEARLRCSPMKGHSHVYWYRQLPEEGLKFMVYLQKENIIDESGMPKERFSAEFPKEGPSILRIQQVVRGDSAAYFCASSPSLGGAYEQYFGPGTRLTVT.

As concerns this clone: Other DNA sequences of this sample code for an identical CDR3. The chain carries TRBV10-3 and TRBJ2-7, with 12 bases matching TRBD2. Germline V gene data show CDR1 as ENHRY and CDR2 as SYGVKD. V trimming: 3 bases; J trimming: 4 bases; junction bases outside the gene matches: 7. This CDR3 contains 16 residues. The CDR3 here is CAISESGLAGSYEQYF. The CDR3, as DNA: TGTGCCATCAGTGAATCCGGACTAGCGGGAAGTTACGAGCAGTACTTC.

This clone was seen just once. V gene TRBV28 combines with J gene TRBJ2-5; 9 bases are a match to TRBD1. CDR1 is MDHEN and CDR2 is SYDVKM in the germline V gene. The CDR3 is 14 residues long. V trimming: 5 bases; J trimming: 5 bases; junction bases outside the gene matches: 6. The CDR3 DNA follows: TGTGCCAGCAGTAGAACAGGGGGCCGTGAGACCCAGTACTTC. Its protein is CASSRTGGRETQYF.

The chain is built from TRBV12-2 and TRBJ2-3; TRBD2 is the table's D call and was not checked against the DNA. TRBV12-2 corresponds to a pseudogene. CDR3 length: 18 residues. Here the CDR3 reads CASRLTHRLAASTDTQYF. The CDR3, as DNA: TGTGCAAGTCGCCTTACGCACCGACTAGCTGCTAGCACAGATACGCAGTATTTT.

The genes are TRBV6-1 and TRBJ1-3, with D possibly TRBD1 on 6 matching bases. CDR1 is MNHNS, CDR2 SASEGT, per germline. This CDR3 region has 15 residues. V was cut by 7 bases and J by 4 bases, with 17 bases left in between. CDR3 amino acids: CASTQQGIGGNTIYF. The CDR3 DNA follows: TGTGCCAGCACTCAACAGGGAATTGGGGGAAACACCATATATTTT.

This clone was seen more than once but under ten times. Other nucleotide sequences in the sample specify the same CDR3. The CDR3 spells CSAGTVPQHF. As DNA, the CDR3 is TGCAGTGCCGGGACGGTGCCCCAGCATTTT. The chain uses TRBV20-1 and TRBJ1-5; possibly TRBD1 for D (5 bases). This CDR3 has 10 residues. The germline gives CDR1 DFQATT, CDR2 SNEGSKA (reference sequence). Trimming took off 6 bases at V and 9 bases at J, with 9 bases between the two ends.

The J gene is TRBJ2-5, the V gene TRBV9; D perhaps matches TRBD1 (6 bases). The CDR3 has 15 amino acids. V was shortened by 0 bases and J by 5 bases, with 14 bases between the two germline ends. Germline loops: CDR1 SGDLS, CDR2 YYNGEE. The CDR3 DNA is TGTGCCAGCAGCGTAGAGGGACGGACAGCGGAGACCCAGTACTTC. It codes for CASSVEGRTAETQYF.

This sequence joins TRBV14 and TRBJ2-3, with TRBD2 matching 7 bases. Germline CDR1 SGHDN, CDR2 FVKESK. V shed 4 bases and J 2 bases; nucleotides not matched to a gene: 6. This CDR3 spans 15 amino acids. Here the CDR3 DNA reads TGTGCCAGCAGCCCACAAGCGGGGTCCACAGATACGCAGTATTTT. Amino acid sequence: CASSPQAGSTDTQYF.

Points on this clone: One end of the junction varies from germline; a read error may be responsible. The genes are TRBV5-1 and TRBJ2-7; D possibly matches TRBD1 or TRBD2 (5 bases each). The CDR3 sequence is 13 residues long. Germline V gene data show CDR1 as SGHRS and CDR2 as YFSETQ. This chain's CDR3 is CVSSFSRDHEQYF. As DNA, the CDR3 is TGCGTCAGCAGCTTCAGCCGGGACCACGAGCAGTACTTC.

In its sample, this clone was seen a few times. The genes are TRBV7-6 and TRBJ1-1; no reliable D call. The V end was cut by 2 bases, the J end by 1 base, with 5 bases between. This CDR3 has 13 residues. In germline, CDR1 is SGHVS, CDR2 FNYEAQ. CDR3: CASSLSRNTEAFF. The CDR3 region has the DNA TGTGCCAGCAGCTTAAGCAGGAACACTGAAGCTTTCTTT.

This clone occurred a few times. A read error may explain this, as a much larger clone is one base away. Other DNA sequences within the sample encode an identical CDR3. The chain is built from TRBV11-3 and TRBJ2-3, with D perhaps TRBD1 or TRBD2 (5 bases each). Trimming left V 5 bases short and J 2 bases short, with 8 bases between. Looked up from germline, CDR1 is SGHNT and CDR2 is YENEEA. The CDR3 is 13 amino acids. CDR3 coding DNA: TGTGCCAGCAGCCGAGGGACCACAGATACGCAGTATTTT. Its translation: CASSRGTTDTQYF.

This chain links TRBV5-1 with TRBJ2-2; D unclear. V lost 0 bases to trimming and J lost 0 bases, with 6 bases between them. Per the germline V gene, CDR1 is SGHRS and CDR2 is YFSETQ. The CDR3 is 15 amino acids. In nucleotides, the CDR3 is TGCGCCAGCAGCTTGGACCCTACGAACACCGGGGAGCTGTTTTTT. Protein product: CASSLDPTNTGELFF.

This clone was seen only once. The chain couples TRBV4-1 to TRBJ2-5, with 10 bases identical to TRBD1. The CDR3 has 18 residues. J gave up 5 bases and V 1 base, and 13 bases lay outside the gene matches. CDR1 is MGHRA, CDR2 YSYEKL, per germline. CDR3 nucleotides: TGCGCCAGCAGCCAAGGAAGGGGAGTAGGGGGACAGGGGGAGACCCAGTACTTC. It encodes CASSQGRGVGGQGETQYF.

This clone showed up just a few times. V is TRBV5-6 and J is TRBJ2-5; D remains ambiguous. Trimming took off 0 bases at V and 4 bases at J, with 10 bases between the two ends. Germline V gene lookup returns CDR1 SGHDT and CDR2 YYEEEE. The CDR3 is 14 amino acids. CDR3 amino acids: CASSLGRSGETQYF. CDR3 DNA: TGTGCCAGCAGCTTGGGCCGATCTGGAGAGACCCAGTACTTC.

The chain links TRBV18 to TRBJ2-5; TRBD1 matches 8 bases. The CDR3 is 15 amino acids. Germline lookup yields CDR1 KGHSH and CDR2 LQKENI. The J segment lost 5 bases and the V segment lost 2 bases, leaving 7 bases of the junction unmatched. The CDR3 here is CASSPSLDRAETQYF. DNA for the CDR3: TGTGCCAGCTCACCAAGCCTGGACAGGGCGGAGACCCAGTACTTC.